This TCR beta chain originates from a study of early T cells in non-severe SARS-CoV-2 infection. Study findings and constraints: Matching with VDJdb favored anti-spike CD8 responses (missing private and CD4 specificities).

Looked up from germline, CDR1 is PRHDT and CDR2 is FYEKMQ (reference sequence). The germline V and J ends were trimmed by 0 bases and 0 bases, with 15 bases remaining between them. The CDR3 covers 19 residues. As regards this clonotype: Its antigen is not identified.

Individual cDNA molecules were tagged with unique molecular identifiers, the study reported. A single record per CDR3 protein comes from TCRdb applying MiXCR to the 5' RACE reads. There are roughly 70,000 distinct CDR3 sequences in the sample; more than 15% occur only once, and about 8.2% lies in the top ten. The source was whole blood, collected at baseline. V is TRBV13 and J is TRBJ2-6; TRBD1 is a possible D gene (5 bases). The TCR originated in an adult who was a healthcare worker with PCR-confirmed SARS-CoV-2 infection or an uninfected control (not recorded which). CDR3 bases: TGTGCCAGCAGCTTAGGCCGACAGTTCCGCTCCTCTGGGGCCAACGTCCTGACTTTC. Translating gives CASSLGRQFRSSGANVLTF.